Reported below is one T cell receptor (beta chain). Grouping used clinical history reported by participants in a survey and questionnaire. Participants classified as exposed had met a COVID-19 case within 2 weeks before study entry. The data originate from a study of blood T cell repertoires in COVID-19. Study details: The origin of the acute and convalescent COVID-19 samples was the United States, Italy and Spain.

Trimming removed 8 bases from V and 4 bases from J, with 18 bases in between. Germline loops: CDR1 SNHLY, CDR2 FYNNEI. The CDR3 runs 15 residues. Method: immunoSEQ multiplex PCR; TCRdb's copy keeps in-frame clones and lacks some. The data show roughly 400,000 clones, with over 75% seen just once and less than 1.5% held by the top ten. The J gene is TRBJ1-3, the V gene TRBV2; D possibly corresponds to TRBD1 (5 bases). Material for sequencing was PBMCs or T cells enriched from blood (not recorded which). This sequence originates from a woman aged 18-29 years who had been exposed to COVID-19. The chain's CDR3 is CASGPDGGSGNTIYF. The CDR3, as DNA: TGTGCCAGCGGCCCCGATGGGGGGTCGGGAAACACCATATATTTT. The full variable domain, completed using reference TRBV2 and TRBJ1-3, is EPEVTQTPSHQVTQMGQEVILRCVPISNHLYFYWYRQILGQKVEFLVSFYNNEISEKSEIFDDQFSVERPDGSNFTLKIRSTKLEDSAMYFCASGPDGGSGNTIYFGEGSWLTVV.